This T cell receptor beta chain derives from a study of a mutant IDH1 vaccine in newly diagnosed glioma. Study at large: Radiotherapy alone preceded vaccination by 4-6 weeks; alternatively, vaccination started with temozolomide cycles. Antecedent treatment encompassed radiotherapy, temozolomide, or their combination; the majority received both.

Time point in this sample: week 23, last vaccination. With topical imiquimod, each dose of the vaccine consisted of 300 ug of mutant IDH1 20-mer peptide. Newly diagnosed WHO grade 3 or 4 IDH1-mutant, ATRX-lost astrocytomas were identified in the donors. The repertoire was sequenced with immunoSEQ multiplex PCR; TCRdb's copy has only in-frame clones and lacks some. The data show tens of thousands of clones, over 70% seen once. Details on this clone: The antigen is unknown.

The sample consisted of PBMCs, taken from a glioma patient whose treatment included an IDH1 peptide vaccine. The sequence derives from a man between 18 and 29 years old with glioma.

The CDR3 reads CASSPPVTRSPLHF. CDR3 DNA: TGTGCCAGTAGTCCGCCGGTCACTAGGTCACCCCTCCACTTT. V is TRBV19 and J is TRBJ1-6; D is unresolved. The ends were cut back, 5 bases at V and 10 bases at J, with 15 bases in the middle. Germline values: CDR1 LNHDA, CDR2 SQIVND (reference sequence). The CDR3 consists of 14 residues.